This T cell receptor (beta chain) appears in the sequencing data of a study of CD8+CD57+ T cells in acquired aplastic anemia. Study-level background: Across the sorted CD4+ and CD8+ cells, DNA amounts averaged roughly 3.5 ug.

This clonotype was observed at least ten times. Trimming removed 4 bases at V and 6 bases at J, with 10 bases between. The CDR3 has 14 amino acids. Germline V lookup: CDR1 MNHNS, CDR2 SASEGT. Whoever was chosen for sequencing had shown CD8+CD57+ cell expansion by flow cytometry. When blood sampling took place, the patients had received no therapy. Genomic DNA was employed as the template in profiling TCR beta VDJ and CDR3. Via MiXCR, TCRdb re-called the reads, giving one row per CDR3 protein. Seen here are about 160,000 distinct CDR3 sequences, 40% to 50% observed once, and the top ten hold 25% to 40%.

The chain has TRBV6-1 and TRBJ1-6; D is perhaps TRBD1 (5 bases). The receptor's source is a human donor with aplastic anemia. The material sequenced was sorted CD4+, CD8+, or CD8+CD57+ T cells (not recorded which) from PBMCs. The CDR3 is CASSVGGGNSPLHF. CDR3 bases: TGTGCCAGCAGTGTCGGTGGGGGTAATTCACCCCTCCACTTT.